The rows below give T cell receptor beta chains drawn from one sample of a study of T cells after posttransplantation cyclophosphamide. Only in-frame clones appear in the TCRdb table, and some are missing; sequencing was by immunoSEQ multiplex PCR. This repertoire holds fewer than 35,000 clones, and none appear only once. Sequencing was performed on PBMCs. These receptors all come from a woman aged 25 to 39 in good health and a related stem cell transplant donor. Each CDR3 is given with its conserved first and last residue. D genes are given only for firm matches. Not all rows give a size; the values are once, few, many and, for expanded clones, a class.

d_gene | abundance | j_gene | v_gene | CDR3nt | CDR3aa
TRBD1 | many | TRBJ1-6 | TRBV6-6 | TGTGCCAGCACCCACGGGGACAGACTCCCCCTCCACTTT | CASTHGDRLPLHF
TRBD1 | many | TRBJ1-3 | TRBV4-3 | TGCGCCAGCAGCCAAGAGGCAGGGGGCAACGGAAACACCATATATTTT | CASSQEAGGNGNTIYF
- | many | TRBJ2-1 | TRBV5-1 | TGCGCCAGCAGCTTGGAGGCCAACCAAGAGAACAATGAGCAGTTCTTC | CASSLEANQENNEQFF
- | many | TRBJ2-3 | TRBV10-1 | TGCGCCAGCAGTGTCATGGATACGCAGTATTTT | CASSVMDTQYF
- | many | TRBJ1-1 | TRBV7-9 | TGTGCCAGCAGCTTAGCGGTTTTGGTCGGGGTGGGGAACACTGAAGCTTTCTTT | CASSLAVLVGVGNTEAFF
- | - | TRBJ1-4 | TRBV9 | TGTGCCAGCAGCCTCAGGCTCTCAACTAATGAAAAACTGTTTTTT | CASSLRLSTNEKLFF
- | many | TRBJ1-5 | TRBV7-9 | TGTGCCAGCAGCTTAGGGGGCCTGTCTCAGCCCCAGCATTTT | CASSLGGLSQPQHF
TRBD1 | few | TRBJ2-5 | TRBV18 | TGTGCCAGCTCACCCTGGACAGGGGGTTCAGGAGAGACCCAGTACTTC | CASSPWTGGSGETQYF
TRBD1 | many | TRBJ1-3 | TRBV19 | TGTGCCAGTAGTGCCCGGACAGGGGTTCTTTCTGGAAACACCATATATTTT | CASSARTGVLSGNTIYF
- | many | TRBJ1-2 | TRBV2 | TGTGCCAGCTTTTTTGGCAGGGATGGCTACACCTTC | CASFFGRDGYTF
TRBD1 | few | TRBJ1-1 | TRBV23-1 | TGCGCCAGCAGTCAATCTTCGACAGGGCTGAACACTGAAGCTTTCTTT | CASSQSSTGLNTEAFF
TRBD2 | many | TRBJ2-1 | TRBV7-9 | TGTGCCAGCACCCCGCGGGAGACCGTTAGGGATGAGCAGTTCTTC | CASTPRETVRDEQFF
- | many | TRBJ2-7 | TRBV2 | TGTGCCAGCAGTTTAGCGCGGGAGCAGTACTTC | CASSLAREQYF
TRBD2 | many | TRBJ2-3 | TRBV6-2/TRBV6-3 | TGTGCCAGCAACCAAGCGGGGGGGCCAGATACGCAGTATTTT | CASNQAGGPDTQYF
- | many | TRBJ2-3 | TRBV18 | TGTGCCAGCTCACCTTTTTTTGGGGGACTCACAGATACGCAGTATTTT | CASSPFFGGLTDTQYF
- | many | TRBJ1-2 | TRBV6-2/TRBV6-3 | TGTGCCAGCAGTTACTCGAGTAGACTAGGTGGCTACACCTTC | CASSYSSRLGGYTF
TRBD1 | many | TRBJ1-2 | TRBV6-5 | TGTGCCAGCAGTCCTCCCGGGACAGGGCATGGCTACACCTTC | CASSPPGTGHGYTF
- | many | TRBJ1-2 | TRBV27 | TGTGCCAGCAGGGTAGGGGCAGACTATGGCTACACCTTC | CASRVGADYGYTF
- | - | TRBJ2-5 | TRBV6-2/TRBV6-3 | TGTGCCAGCAGTTATCGGGGGACCCAAGAGACCCAGTACTTC | CASSYRGTQETQYF
- | many | TRBJ1-1 | TRBV2 | TGTGCCATAGCCGGCGGGACTGAAGCTTTCTTT | CAIAGGTEAFF
TRBD1 | few | TRBJ1-5 | TRBV19 | TGTGCCAGTAGTATTCGGACAGGTGATCAGCCCCAGCATTTT | CASSIRTGDQPQHF
TRBD2 | - | TRBJ2-3 | TRBV6-2/TRBV6-3 | TGTGCCAGCAGCCTTCACGCCGGGGTTAGCGGGGCCCTTGGGACAGATACGCAGTATTTT | CASSLHAGVSGALGTDTQYF